One sample yielded the 11 T cell receptor beta chains listed below, sequenced in a study of T cell changes during pregnancy in multiple sclerosis (dated by TCRdb to about 2019). The library was obtained by the immunoSEQ multiplex PCR assay. TCRdb took over this immuneACCESS table, retaining in-frame rearrangements with V and J assigned. Such tables are incomplete; in checked studies, under half of the missing clones stem from an unresolved V gene, and the remainder is unexplained. The table for this sample lists tens of thousands of clones; around 94% of them were counted only once. The top ten hold 2.5% to 3% of the sample. The sequencing used CD8+ T cells from peripheral blood mononuclear cells, collected after pregnancy. The source is a female donor with multiple sclerosis, enrolled in a pregnancy study.

The table lists this clone with a count of one. The chain has TRBV27 and TRBJ2-2; TRBD2 might be the D (6 bases). Germline V gene lookup returns CDR1 MNHEY and CDR2 SMNVEV (reference sequence). The CDR3 has 13 residues. The V and J ends lost 5 bases and 7 bases respectively, with 11 bases between them. CDR3 in DNA: TGTGCCAGCAGTCTCCTGGGGGGCGGGGAGCTGTTTTTT. Translation gives CASSLLGGGELFF.

The chain recombines TRBV7-9 with TRBJ1-5; the D gene is possibly TRBD1 (5 bases). V was pared by 4 bases and J by 6 bases, with 7 bases between. The CDR3 consists of 12 residues. Per germline, CDR1 SEHNR and CDR2 FQNEAQ (reference sequence). CDR3 amino acids: CASSSGGQPQHF. The CDR3 DNA is TGTGCCAGCAGCTCCGGGGGTCAGCCCCAGCATTTT.

The chain links TRBV4-1 to TRBJ2-1; 8 bases line up with TRBD2. CDR3 length equals 19 residues. J gave up 9 bases and V 0 bases, and 19 bases lay outside the gene matches. Germline assignment: CDR1 MGHRA and CDR2 YSYEKL. This CDR3 is CASSQDIIGRSGSDFEQFF. For the CDR3, the DNA is TGCGCCAGCAGCCAAGATATTATAGGTCGGAGCGGGAGCGATTTTGAGCAGTTCTTC.

V is TRBV7-6 and J is TRBJ1-1, with 7 bases matching TRBD1. The CDR3 extends over 15 amino acids. Germline V gene sequence: CDR1 SGHVS, CDR2 FNYEAQ. J was trimmed by 4 bases and V by 5 bases; bases with no gene match: 10. The CDR3 loop is CASSGRQGGGTEAFF. CDR3 sequence (DNA): TGTGCCAGCAGCGGCCGCCAGGGGGGAGGCACTGAAGCTTTCTTT.

The chain links TRBV13 to TRBJ1-1, with unresolved D. Trimming cost V 6 bases and J 8 bases, with 13 bases left between them. The CDR3 has 12 residues. Germline V gives CDR1 PRHDT, CDR2 FYEKMQ (reference sequence). The CDR3 loop is CASSLGRQEAFF. The DNA for the CDR3 is TGTGCCAGCAGTCTAGGCCGGCAGGAAGCTTTCTTT.

In its sample, this clone was seen once. The V and J genes are TRBV4-2 and TRBJ1-1; no reliable D call. The germline V and J ends were trimmed by 1 base and 1 base, with 16 bases remaining between them. Germline loops: CDR1 LGHNA, CDR2 YNFKEQ. The CDR3 is 17 amino acids. The CDR3 is CASSQVSAERSNTEAFF. The CDR3 DNA is TGTGCCAGCAGCCAAGTCAGCGCGGAAAGGTCGAACACTGAAGCTTTCTTT.

V and J are TRBV7-9 and TRBJ2-7, with a possible D match to TRBD1 (6 bases). The V end lost 5 bases, the J end lost 4 bases, and 9 bases lay between the germline ends. The CDR3 sequence is 12 residues long. Germline V gene sequence: CDR1 SEHNR, CDR2 FQNEAQ (reference sequence). The CDR3 spells CASSQQGYEQYF. CDR3 DNA sequence: TGTGCCAGCAGCCAACAGGGTTACGAGCAGTACTTC.

V gene TRBV7-6 combines with J gene TRBJ2-7; a weak D match, TRBD1 (6 bases). Germline CDR1 is SGHVS and CDR2 is FNYEAQ. The CDR3 is 14 amino acids. V was clipped by 5 bases and J by 5 bases, with 16 bases between them. CDR3 in amino acids: CASSPAGADDEQYF. CDR3 DNA sequence: TGTGCCAGCAGCCCCGCAGGGGCTGATGACGAGCAGTACTTC. The variable domain in full, with the rest retrieved from reference TRBV7-6 and TRBJ2-7, is GAGVSQSPRYKVTKRGQDVALRCDPISGHVSLYWYRQALGQGPEFLTYFNYEAQQDKSGLPNDRFSAERPEGSISTLTIQRTEQRDSAMYRCASSPAGADDEQYFGPGTRLTVT.

V usage is TRBV7-8 and J usage is TRBJ2-3; 9 positions agree with TRBD2. The CDR3 is 17 residues long. Unmatched junction bases numbered 8, after V lost 2 bases and J lost 2 bases. Germline CDR1 is SGHVS and CDR2 is FQNEAQ. The CDR3 protein is CASSLRASGELTDTQYF. In nucleotides, the CDR3 is TGTGCCAGCAGCTTAAGGGCTAGCGGGGAACTCACAGATACGCAGTATTTT.

The chain recombines TRBV15 with TRBJ2-7, with D hard to call. The CDR3 runs to 15 residues. Germline lookup yields CDR1 LNHNV and CDR2 YYDKDF (reference sequence). V was clipped by 0 bases and J by 3 bases, with 12 bases between them. The CDR3 sequence: CATSRDLANLYEQYF. CDR3 DNA sequence: TGTGCCACCAGCAGAGATCTCGCGAACCTCTACGAGCAGTACTTC. Variable domain in full (rest from reference TRBV15 and TRBJ2-7): DAMVIQNPRYQVTQFGKPVTLSCSQTLNHNVMYWYQQKSSQAPKLLFHYYDKDFNNEADTPDNFQSRRPNTSFCFLDIRSPGLGDTAMYLCATSRDLANLYEQYFGPGTRLTVT.

The chain combines TRBV4-1 with TRBJ2-1, with TRBD2 matching over 14 bases. V was clipped by 6 bases and J by 4 bases; unmatched bases: 17. Germline values: CDR1 MGHRA, CDR2 YSYEKL. The CDR3 is 20 amino acids. The CDR3 is CASRPTPGLAGVLGYNEQFF. The DNA of the CDR3 is TGCGCCAGCAGACCTACCCCGGGACTAGCGGGAGTTCTAGGGTACAATGAGCAGTTCTTC.